This entry describes one TCR beta chain. This clonotype was observed a few times. Which antigen it targets is not known. Base qualities are not at hand, and no much larger clone is one base apart. V trim: 6 bases; J trim: 5 bases; unmatched bases: 5. Taken from cysteine to phenylalanine, the CDR3 has 13 residues. CDR3 DNA only is kept here, 39 bases in frame from base 1. Taken from the germline V gene, the CDR1 and CDR2 loops are SGHDN and FVKESK. Libraries were made using 5' RACE. The sample was run on a NextSeq 500. Unique molecular identifiers were attached to individual cDNA molecules in the TCR library protocol so that sequencing error and PCR bias could be corrected. Sequencing covered both TCR alpha and beta chains, and within each sample the abundances of alpha and beta sequences were tightly co-correlated. The authors' pipeline ran thus. Decombinator V4 was used to annotate TCR sequences for V gene, J gene and CDR3. Expanded TCRs were defined as changing significantly between any two time points under a Poisson model with p below 0.0001. TCR abundances were normalised to the total number of TCRs sequenced per sample and expressed as counts per million. TRAV1-2 paired with TRAJ12, TRAJ20 or TRAJ33 defined MAIT TCRs, while TRAV10 paired with TRAJ18 defined iNKT TCRs. VDJdb, accessed on 1 November 2021, was searched for TCRs annotated for CMV, EBV and SARS-CoV-2, and TCRs annotated for more than one antigen were excluded. The raw public data were reprocessed by TCRdb itself: fastp quality trimming at Q25, MiXCR clonotype calling, in-frame beta chains only. Every CDR3 protein is listed once, alongside the most common genes and DNA of its rows. TCRdb assigned the V and J calls; the authors' analysis was not used. The sample data list tens of thousands of distinct CDR3 sequences, and roughly 12% of these were observed just once. The ten largest make up roughly 10% of the sample.

Set within a cohort of healthcare workers in London, UK, this nested case-control study involved weekly PCR testing of nasopharyngeal swabs along with blood sampling. Healthcare workers were recruited during the week of the UK lockdown, between 23 and 31 March 2020, and followed weekly for up to about 15 weeks. The data were taken from a study of early T cells in non-severe SARS-CoV-2 infection (dated by TCRdb to the early 2020s). Describing the broader study: Because TCR sequencing relied on bulk RNA taken from unsorted whole blood, pairing of alpha and beta chains was not possible.

What the study reported, not specific to this receptor: Matching against VDJdb was skewed toward anti-spike CD8 responses, likely underestimated virus-specific expansions, and missed private and CD4 specificities.

The sequencing sample was made of whole blood. This clonotype was sampled from an adult who was a healthcare worker with PCR-confirmed SARS-CoV-2 infection or an uninfected control (not recorded which). The rearranged chain carries TRBV14 and TRBJ1-1, with 8 bases aligning to TRBD1. The DNA is TGTGCCAGCAGTTGGGACAGGAAAACTGAAGCTTTCTTT. This codes for CASSWDRKTEAFF.